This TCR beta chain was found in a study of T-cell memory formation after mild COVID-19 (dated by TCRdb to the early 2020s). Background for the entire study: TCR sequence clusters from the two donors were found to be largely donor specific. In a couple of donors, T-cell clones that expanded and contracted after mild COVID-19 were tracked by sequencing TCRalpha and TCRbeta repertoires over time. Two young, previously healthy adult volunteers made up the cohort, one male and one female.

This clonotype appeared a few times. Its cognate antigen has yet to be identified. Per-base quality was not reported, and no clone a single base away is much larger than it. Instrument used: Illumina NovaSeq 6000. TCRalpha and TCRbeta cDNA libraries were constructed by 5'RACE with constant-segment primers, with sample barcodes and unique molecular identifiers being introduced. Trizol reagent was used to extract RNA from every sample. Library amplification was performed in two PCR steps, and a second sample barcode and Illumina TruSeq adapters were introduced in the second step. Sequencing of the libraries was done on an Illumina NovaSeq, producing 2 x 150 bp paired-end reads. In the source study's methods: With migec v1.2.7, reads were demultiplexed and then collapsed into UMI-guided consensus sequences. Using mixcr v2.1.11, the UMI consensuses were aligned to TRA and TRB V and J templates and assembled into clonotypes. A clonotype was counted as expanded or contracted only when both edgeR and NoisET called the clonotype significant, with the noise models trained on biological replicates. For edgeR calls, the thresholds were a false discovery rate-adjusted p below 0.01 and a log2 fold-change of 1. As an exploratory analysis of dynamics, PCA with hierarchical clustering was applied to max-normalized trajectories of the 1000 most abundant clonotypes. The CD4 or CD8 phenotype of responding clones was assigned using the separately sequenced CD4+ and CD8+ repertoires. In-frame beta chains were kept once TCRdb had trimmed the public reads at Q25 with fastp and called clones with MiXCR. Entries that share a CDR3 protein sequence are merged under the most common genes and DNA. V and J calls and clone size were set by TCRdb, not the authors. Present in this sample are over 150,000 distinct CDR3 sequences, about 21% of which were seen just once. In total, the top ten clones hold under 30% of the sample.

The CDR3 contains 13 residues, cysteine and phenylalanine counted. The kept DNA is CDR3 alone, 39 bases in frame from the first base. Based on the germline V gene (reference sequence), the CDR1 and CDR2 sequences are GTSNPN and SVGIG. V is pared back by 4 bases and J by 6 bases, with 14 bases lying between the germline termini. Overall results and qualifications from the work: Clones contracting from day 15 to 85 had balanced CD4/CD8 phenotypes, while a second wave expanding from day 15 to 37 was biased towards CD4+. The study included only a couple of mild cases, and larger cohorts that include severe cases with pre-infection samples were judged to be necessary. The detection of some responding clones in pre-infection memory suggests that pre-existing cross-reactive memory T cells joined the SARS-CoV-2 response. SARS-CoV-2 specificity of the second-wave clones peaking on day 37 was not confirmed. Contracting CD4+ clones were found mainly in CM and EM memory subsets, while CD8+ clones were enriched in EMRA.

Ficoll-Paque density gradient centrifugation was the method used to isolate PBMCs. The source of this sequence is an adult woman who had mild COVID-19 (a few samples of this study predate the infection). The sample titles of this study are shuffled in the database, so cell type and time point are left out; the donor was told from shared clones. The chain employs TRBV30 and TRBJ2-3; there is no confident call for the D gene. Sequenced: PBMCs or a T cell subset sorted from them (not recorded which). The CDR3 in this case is CAWNLVLRDTQYF. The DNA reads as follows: TGTGCCTGGAATCTAGTATTGCGGGATACGCAGTATTTT.